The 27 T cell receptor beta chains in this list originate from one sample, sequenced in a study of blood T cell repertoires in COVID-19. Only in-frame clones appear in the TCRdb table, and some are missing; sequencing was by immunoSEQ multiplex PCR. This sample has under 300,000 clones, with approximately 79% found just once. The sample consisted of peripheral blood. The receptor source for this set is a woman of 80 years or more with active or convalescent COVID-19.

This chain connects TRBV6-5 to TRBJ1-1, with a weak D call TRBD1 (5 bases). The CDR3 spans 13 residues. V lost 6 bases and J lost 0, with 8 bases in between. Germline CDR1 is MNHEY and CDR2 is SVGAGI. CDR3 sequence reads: CASRAGLNTEAFF. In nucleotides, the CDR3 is TGTGCCAGCAGGGCAGGGTTGAACACTGAAGCTTTCTTT.

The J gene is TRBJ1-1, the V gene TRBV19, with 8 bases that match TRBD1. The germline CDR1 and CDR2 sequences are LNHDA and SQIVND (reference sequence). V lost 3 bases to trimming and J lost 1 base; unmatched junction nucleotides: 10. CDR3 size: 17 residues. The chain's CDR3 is CASSIAPWTGWNTEAFF. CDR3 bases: TGTGCCAGTAGTATTGCCCCCTGGACAGGGTGGAACACTGAAGCTTTCTTT.

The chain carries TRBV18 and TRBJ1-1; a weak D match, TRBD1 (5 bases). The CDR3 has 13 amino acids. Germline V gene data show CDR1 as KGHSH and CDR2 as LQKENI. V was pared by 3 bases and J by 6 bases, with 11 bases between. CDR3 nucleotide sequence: TGTGCCAGCTCACCTGGAGGGGTGGCTGAAGCTTTCTTT. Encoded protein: CASSPGGVAEAFF.

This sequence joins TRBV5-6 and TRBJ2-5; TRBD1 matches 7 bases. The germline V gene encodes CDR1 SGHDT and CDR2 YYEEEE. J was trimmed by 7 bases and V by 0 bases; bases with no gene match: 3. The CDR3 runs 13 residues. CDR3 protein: CASSLGTGGTQYF. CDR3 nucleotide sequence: TGTGCCAGCAGCTTGGGGACAGGCGGGACCCAGTACTTC.

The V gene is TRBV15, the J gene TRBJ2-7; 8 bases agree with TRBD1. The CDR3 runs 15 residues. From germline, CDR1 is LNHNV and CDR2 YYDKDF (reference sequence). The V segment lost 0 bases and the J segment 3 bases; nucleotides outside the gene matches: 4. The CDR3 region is CATSREPTGVYEQYF. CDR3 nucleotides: TGTGCCACCAGCAGAGAACCGACAGGGGTCTACGAGCAGTACTTC.

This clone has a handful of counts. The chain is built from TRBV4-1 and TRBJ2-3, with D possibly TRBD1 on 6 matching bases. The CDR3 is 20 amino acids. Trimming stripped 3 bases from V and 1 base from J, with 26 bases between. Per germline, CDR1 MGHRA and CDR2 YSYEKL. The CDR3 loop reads CASSQQPLRTDSFGTDTQYF. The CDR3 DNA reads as TGCGCCAGCAGCCAGCAGCCACTTCGGACAGACAGTTTTGGCACAGATACGCAGTATTTT.

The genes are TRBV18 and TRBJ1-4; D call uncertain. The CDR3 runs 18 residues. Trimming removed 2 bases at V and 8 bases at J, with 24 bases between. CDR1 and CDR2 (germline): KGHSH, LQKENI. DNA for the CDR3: TGTGCCAGCTCACCATCTGTCTATGGAGGCACCCTAGGGGAAAAACTGTTTTTT. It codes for CASSPSVYGGTLGEKLFF.

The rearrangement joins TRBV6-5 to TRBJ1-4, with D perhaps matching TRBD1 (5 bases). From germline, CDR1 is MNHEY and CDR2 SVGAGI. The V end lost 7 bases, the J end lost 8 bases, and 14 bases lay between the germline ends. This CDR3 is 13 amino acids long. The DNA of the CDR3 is TGTGCCAGCACACAGACAGTAGGGGAAAAACTGTTTTTT. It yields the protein CASTQTVGEKLFF.

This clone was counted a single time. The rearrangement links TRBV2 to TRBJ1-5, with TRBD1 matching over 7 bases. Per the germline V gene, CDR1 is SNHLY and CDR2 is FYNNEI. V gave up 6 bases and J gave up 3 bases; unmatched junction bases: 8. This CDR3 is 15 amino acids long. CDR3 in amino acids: CASSSLGTANQPQHF. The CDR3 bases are TGTGCCAGCAGCTCCCTCGGGACAGCCAATCAGCCCCAGCATTTT.

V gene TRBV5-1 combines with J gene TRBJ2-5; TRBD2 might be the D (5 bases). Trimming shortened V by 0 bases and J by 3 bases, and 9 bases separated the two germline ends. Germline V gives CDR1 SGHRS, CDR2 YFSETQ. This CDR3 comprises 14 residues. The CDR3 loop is CASSLVPGKETQYF. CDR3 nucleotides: TGCGCCAGCAGCTTGGTTCCGGGGAAAGAGACCCAGTACTTC. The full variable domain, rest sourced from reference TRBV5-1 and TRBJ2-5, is KAGVTQTPRYLIKTRGQQVTLSCSPISGHRSVSWYQQTPGQGLQFLFEYFSETQRNKGNFPGRFSGRQFSNSRSEMNVSTLELGDSALYLCASSLVPGKETQYFGPGTRLLVL.

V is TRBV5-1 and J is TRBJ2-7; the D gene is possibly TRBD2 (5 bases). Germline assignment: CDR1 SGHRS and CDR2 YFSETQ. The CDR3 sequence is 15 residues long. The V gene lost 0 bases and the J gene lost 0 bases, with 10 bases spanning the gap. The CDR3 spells CASSLGGVSSYEQYF. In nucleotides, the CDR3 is TGCGCCAGCAGCTTGGGGGGAGTCAGCTCCTACGAGCAGTACTTC.

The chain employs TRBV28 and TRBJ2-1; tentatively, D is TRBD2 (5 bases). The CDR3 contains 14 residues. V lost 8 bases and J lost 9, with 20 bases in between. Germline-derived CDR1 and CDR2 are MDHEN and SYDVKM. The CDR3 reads CASLSGLTSGEQFF. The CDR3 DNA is TGTGCCAGCCTTAGTGGACTGACCTCAGGTGAGCAGTTCTTC.

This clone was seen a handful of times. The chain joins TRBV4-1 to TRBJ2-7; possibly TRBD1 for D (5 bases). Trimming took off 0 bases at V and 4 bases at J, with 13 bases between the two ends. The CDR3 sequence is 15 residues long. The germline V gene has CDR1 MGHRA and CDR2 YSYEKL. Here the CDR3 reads CASSQDAAGKYEQYF. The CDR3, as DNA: TGCGCCAGCAGCCAAGATGCGGCAGGGAAGTACGAGCAGTACTTC.

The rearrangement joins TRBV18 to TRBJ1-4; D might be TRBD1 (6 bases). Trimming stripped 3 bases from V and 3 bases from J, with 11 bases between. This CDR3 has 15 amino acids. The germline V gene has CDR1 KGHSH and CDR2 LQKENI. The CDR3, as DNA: TGTGCCAGCTCACCGTATGAGGGGGCTAATGAAAAACTGTTTTTT. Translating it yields CASSPYEGANEKLFF.

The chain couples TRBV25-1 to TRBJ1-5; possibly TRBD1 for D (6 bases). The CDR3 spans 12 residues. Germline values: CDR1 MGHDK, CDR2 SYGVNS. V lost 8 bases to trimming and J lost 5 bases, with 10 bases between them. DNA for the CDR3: TGTGCCAGCCAAACAGGGCATCAGCCCCAGCATTTT. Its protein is CASQTGHQPQHF.

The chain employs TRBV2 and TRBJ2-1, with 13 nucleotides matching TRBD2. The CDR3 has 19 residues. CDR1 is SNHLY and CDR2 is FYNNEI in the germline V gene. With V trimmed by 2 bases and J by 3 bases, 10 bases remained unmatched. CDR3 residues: CASSERTSGRAWGYNEQFF. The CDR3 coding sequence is TGTGCCAGCAGTGAACGCACTAGCGGGAGGGCCTGGGGCTACAATGAGCAGTTCTTC.

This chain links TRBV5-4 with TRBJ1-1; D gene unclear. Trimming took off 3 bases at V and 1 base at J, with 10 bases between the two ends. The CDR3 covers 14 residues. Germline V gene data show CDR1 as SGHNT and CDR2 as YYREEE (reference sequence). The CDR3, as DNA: TGTGCCAGCAGCTATGCGGGCAAGAACACTGAAGCTTTCTTT. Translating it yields CASSYAGKNTEAFF.

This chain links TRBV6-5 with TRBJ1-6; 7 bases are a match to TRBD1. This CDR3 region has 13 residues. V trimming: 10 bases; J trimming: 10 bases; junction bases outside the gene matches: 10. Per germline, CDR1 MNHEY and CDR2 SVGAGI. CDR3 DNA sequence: TGTGCCACAAGAACAGGGGATTCCTCACCCCTCCACTTT. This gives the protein CATRTGDSSPLHF.

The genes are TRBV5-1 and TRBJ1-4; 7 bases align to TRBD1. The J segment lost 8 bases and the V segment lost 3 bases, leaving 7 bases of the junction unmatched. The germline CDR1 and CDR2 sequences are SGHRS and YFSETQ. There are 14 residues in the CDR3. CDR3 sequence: CASSSGTADEKLFF. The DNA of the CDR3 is TGCGCCAGCAGCTCCGGGACAGCCGACGAAAAACTGTTTTTT.

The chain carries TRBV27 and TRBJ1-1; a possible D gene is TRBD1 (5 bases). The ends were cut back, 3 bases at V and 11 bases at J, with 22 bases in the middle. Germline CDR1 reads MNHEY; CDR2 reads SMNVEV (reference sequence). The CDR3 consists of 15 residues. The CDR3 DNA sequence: TGTGCCAGCAGTTTTTACCGAGACAGTCCAAGAGTCGCTTTCTTT. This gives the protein CASSFYRDSPRVAFF.

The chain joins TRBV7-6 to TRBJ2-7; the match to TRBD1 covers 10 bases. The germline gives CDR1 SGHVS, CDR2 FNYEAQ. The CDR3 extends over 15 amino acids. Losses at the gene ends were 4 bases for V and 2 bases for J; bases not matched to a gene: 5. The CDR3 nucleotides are TGTGCCAGCAGCTCGACAGGGGGCCTTGCCTACGAGCAGTACTTC. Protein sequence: CASSSTGGLAYEQYF.

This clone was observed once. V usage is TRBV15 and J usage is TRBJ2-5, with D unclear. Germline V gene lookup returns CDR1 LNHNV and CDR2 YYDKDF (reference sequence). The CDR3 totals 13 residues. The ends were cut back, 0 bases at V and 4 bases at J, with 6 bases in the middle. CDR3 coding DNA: TGTGCCACCAGCAGAGATCGGGTAGAGACCCAGTACTTC. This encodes CATSRDRVETQYF.

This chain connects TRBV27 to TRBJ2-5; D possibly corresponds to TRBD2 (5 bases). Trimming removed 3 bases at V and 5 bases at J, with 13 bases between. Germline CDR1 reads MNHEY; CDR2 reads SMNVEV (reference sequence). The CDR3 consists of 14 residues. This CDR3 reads CASSFGVVGETQYF. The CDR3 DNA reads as TGTGCCAGCAGTTTCGGGGTTGTAGGGGAGACCCAGTACTTC.

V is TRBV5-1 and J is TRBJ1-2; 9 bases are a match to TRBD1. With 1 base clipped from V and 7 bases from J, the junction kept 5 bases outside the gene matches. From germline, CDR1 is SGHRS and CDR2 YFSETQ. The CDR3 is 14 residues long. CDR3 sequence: CASSLKQGASGYTF. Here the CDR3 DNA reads TGCGCCAGCAGCTTGAAACAGGGGGCGTCTGGCTACACCTTC.

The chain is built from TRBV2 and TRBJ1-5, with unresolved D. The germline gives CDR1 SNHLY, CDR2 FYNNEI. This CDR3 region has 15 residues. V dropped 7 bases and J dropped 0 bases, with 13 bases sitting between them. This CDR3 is CASILDTHSNQPQHF. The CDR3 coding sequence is TGTGCCAGCATCTTAGACACTCATAGCAATCAGCCCCAGCATTTT. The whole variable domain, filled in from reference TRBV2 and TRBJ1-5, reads EPEVTQTPSHQVTQMGQEVILRCVPISNHLYFYWYRQILGQKVEFLVSFYNNEISEKSEIFDDQFSVERPDGSNFTLKIRSTKLEDSAMYFCASILDTHSNQPQHFGDGTRLSIL.

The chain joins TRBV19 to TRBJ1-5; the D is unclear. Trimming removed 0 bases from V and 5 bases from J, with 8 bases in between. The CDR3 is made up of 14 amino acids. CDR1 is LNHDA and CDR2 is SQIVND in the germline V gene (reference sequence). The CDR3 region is CASSIEGNHQPQHF. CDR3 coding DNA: TGTGCCAGTAGTATAGAGGGCAACCATCAGCCCCAGCATTTT.

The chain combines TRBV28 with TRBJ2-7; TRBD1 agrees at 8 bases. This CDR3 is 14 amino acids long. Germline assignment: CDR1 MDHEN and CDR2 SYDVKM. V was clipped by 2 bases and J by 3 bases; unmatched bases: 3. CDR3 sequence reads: CASSLGQGYYEQYF. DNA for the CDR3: TGTGCCAGCAGTTTAGGACAGGGCTACTACGAGCAGTACTTC.